This T cell receptor (beta chain) came from a study of T cell changes during pregnancy in multiple sclerosis (dated by TCRdb to the late 2010s). Turning to the overall study: Changes in the T cell repertoire over the course of pregnancy were examined in this study in women with multiple sclerosis.

Libraries were constructed by the immunoSEQ multiplex PCR assay. TCRdb obtained this table from immuneACCESS and retained in-frame rearrangements with V and J assigned. These tables miss some clones; where compared with another copy, unresolved V genes account for less than half of the shortfall, and the remainder is unexplained. This sample holds about 24,000 clones; roughly 90% were observed only once. The ten largest make up 9.4% of the sample. Germline trimming amounts to 4 bases on V and 7 bases on J, with 14 as the count of junction bases outside the gene matches. From its cysteine to its phenylalanine, the CDR3 spans 18 amino acids. Solely the CDR3 DNA is kept, with 54 bases framed from the first base. Reading the germline V gene (reference sequence) gives CDR1 SEHNR and CDR2 FQNEAQ. A note on this clone: It has no known antigen specificity. Base-call qualities are not available, and no considerably larger clone is one nucleotide away.

The sample in question was CD8+ T cells from peripheral blood mononuclear cells, obtained in the third trimester of pregnancy. The rearrangement joined TRBV7-9 to TRBJ2-1; 12 middle bases align to TRBD2. The clonotype originates from a female donor in good health, enrolled as a control in a pregnancy study. The nucleotides are TGTGCCAGCAGCTCGTTATCTAGCGGGGGGGCGTTAGTTAATGAGCAGTTCTTC. Its product reads: CASSSLSSGGALVNEQFF.